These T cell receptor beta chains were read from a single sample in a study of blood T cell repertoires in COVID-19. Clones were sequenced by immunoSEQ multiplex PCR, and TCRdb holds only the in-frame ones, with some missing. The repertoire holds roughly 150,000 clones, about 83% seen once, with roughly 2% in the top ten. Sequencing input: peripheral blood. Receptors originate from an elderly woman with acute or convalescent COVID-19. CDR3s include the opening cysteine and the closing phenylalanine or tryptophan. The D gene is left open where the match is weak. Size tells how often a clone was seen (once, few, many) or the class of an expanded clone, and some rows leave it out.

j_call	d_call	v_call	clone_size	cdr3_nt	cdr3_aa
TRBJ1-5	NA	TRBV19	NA	TGTGCCAGTAGCGGACAGACCAATCAGCCCCAGCATTTT	CASSGQTNQPQHF
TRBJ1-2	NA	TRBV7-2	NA	TGTGCCAGCAGCCCTTTCGGGGATGGCTACACCTTC	CASSPFGDGYTF
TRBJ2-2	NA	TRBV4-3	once	TGCGCCAGCAGCCAAGATCCCAGGGAGGCCGGGGAGCTGTTTTTT	CASSQDPREAGELFF
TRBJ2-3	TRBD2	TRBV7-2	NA	TGTGCCAGCAGCTTAGCGACTAGCGGGAGGACACTTGGTGCTAGTGATACGCAGTATTTT	CASSLATSGRTLGASDTQYF
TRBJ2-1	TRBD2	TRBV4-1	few	TGCGCCAGCAGCGGACTAGCGGGAGTAGATGAGCAGTTCTTC	CASSGLAGVDEQFF
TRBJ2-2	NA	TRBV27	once	TGTGCCAGCAGTTTTAACTTAAACACCGGGGAGCTGTTTTTT	CASSFNLNTGELFF
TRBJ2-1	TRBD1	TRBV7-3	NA	TGTGCCAGCAGCTTAAGCGCCTCAGGGGGAACAACCTCTGAGCAGTTCTTC	CASSLSASGGTTSEQFF
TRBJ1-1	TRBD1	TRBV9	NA	TGTGCCAGCAGCGTAGGACAGGGGTCCCACACTGAAGCTTTCTTT	CASSVGQGSHTEAFF
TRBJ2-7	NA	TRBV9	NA	TGTGCCAGCAGCCCCCAAGACAGAGCAGAGCAGTACTTC	CASSPQDRAEQYF
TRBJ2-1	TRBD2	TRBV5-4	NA	TGTGCCAGCAGCTTCAGTACAAGGGGCGGGAGGGCCGCTTACAATGAGCAGTTCTTC	CASSFSTRGGRAAYNEQFF
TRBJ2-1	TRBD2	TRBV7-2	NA	TGTGCCAGCAGCTTAAGCGGGAGGGCCGGCAATGAGCAGTTCTTC	CASSLSGRAGNEQFF
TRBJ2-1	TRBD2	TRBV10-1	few	TGCGCCAGCAGCGCCTCAGCGGGAGGCCCCAGTTGGCAGTTCTTC	CASSASAGGPSWQFF
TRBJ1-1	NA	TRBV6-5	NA	TGTGCCAGCAGTTCACGTCGGACAGCCAGCGGCACTGAAGCTTTCTTT	CASSSRRTASGTEAFF
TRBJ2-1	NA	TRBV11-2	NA	TGTGCCAGCAGCCCGATCAGAGGTGGGTACAATGAGCAGTTCTTC	CASSPIRGGYNEQFF
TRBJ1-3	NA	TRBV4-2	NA	TGTGCCAGCAGCTCTCAGTACACCATATATTTT	CASSSQYTIYF
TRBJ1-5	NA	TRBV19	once	TGTGCCAGTAGCGGCGGAGGCAATCAGCCCCAGCATTTT	CASSGGGNQPQHF
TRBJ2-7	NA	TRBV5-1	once	TGCGCCAGCAGCTTAAACCGGGACTGGTCCGGCTACGAGCAGTACTTC	CASSLNRDWSGYEQYF
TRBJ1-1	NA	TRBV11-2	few	TGTGCCAGCAGCTTAGTTTCAGGGAACACTGAAGCTTTCTTT	CASSLVSGNTEAFF
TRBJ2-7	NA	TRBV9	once	TGTGCCAGCAGCGAAGCTGAACAGGGCTCGCAGTACTTC	CASSEAEQGSQYF
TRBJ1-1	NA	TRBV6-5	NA	TGTGCCAGCAAGGGGCCCACTGAAGCTTTCTTT	CASKGPTEAFF
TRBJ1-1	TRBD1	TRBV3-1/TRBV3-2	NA	TGTGCCAGCCGAGACAGGGTTAACACTGAAGCTTTCTTT	CASRDRVNTEAFF
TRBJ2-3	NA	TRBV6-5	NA	TGTGCCAGCAAACAGTACGCCGCCACAGATACGCAGTATTTT	CASKQYAATDTQYF
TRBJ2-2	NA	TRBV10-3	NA	TGTGCCATCAGTGAGTCGTGGGGGGCCGGGGAGCTGTTTTTT	CAISESWGAGELFF
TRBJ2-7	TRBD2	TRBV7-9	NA	TGTGCCAGCAGCCCACGACTAGCGGGGTCCTACGAGCAGTACTTC	CASSPRLAGSYEQYF